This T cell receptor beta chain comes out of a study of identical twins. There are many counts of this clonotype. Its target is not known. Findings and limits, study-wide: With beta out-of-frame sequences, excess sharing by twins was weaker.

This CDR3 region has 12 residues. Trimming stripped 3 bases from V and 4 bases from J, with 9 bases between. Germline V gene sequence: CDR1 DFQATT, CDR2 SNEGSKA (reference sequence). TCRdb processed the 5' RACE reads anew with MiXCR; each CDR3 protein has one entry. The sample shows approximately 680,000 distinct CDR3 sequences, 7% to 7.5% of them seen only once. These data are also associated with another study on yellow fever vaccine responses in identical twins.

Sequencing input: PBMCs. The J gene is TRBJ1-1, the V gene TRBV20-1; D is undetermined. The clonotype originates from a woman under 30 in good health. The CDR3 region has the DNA TGCAGTGCTAGGGAACTGAGCACTGAAGCTTTCTTT. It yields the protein CSARELSTEAFF.